What follows are 17 T cell receptor beta chains derived from one specimen sequenced in a study of cytomegalovirus exposure and HLA in healthy donors. PCR primers comprised 60 Vbeta and 13 Jbeta primers. Libraries were prepared by immunoSEQ multiplex PCR; TCRdb keeps only in-frame clonotypes and omits some of them. Of 150,000 to 200,000 clones listed, 84% are singletons. Sequencing used PBMCs. The receptors come from a boy aged 5-17 years in good health and CMV-seronegative.

This chain joins TRBV9 and TRBJ1-4; TRBD1 aligns across 9 bases. Germline V gene data show CDR1 as SGDLS and CDR2 as YYNGEE. J was trimmed by 8 bases and V by 0 bases; bases with no gene match: 8. The CDR3 totals 16 residues. DNA for the CDR3: TGTGCCAGCAGCGTAGGGGCGGACAGGGGTGGAGAAAAACTGTTTTTT. Encoded protein: CASSVGADRGGEKLFF. Using reference TRBV9 and TRBJ1-4 for the parts outside the CDR3, the full variable domain is DSGVTQTPKHLITATGQRVTLRCSPRSGDLSVYWYQQSLDQGLQFLIQYYNGEERAKGNILERFSAQQFPDLHSELNLSSLELGDSALYFCASSVGADRGGEKLFFGSGTQLSVL.

J is TRBJ1-1 and V is TRBV2; D is unclear. Germline V lookup: CDR1 SNHLY, CDR2 FYNNEI. The CDR3 contains 13 residues. V shed 1 base and J shed 9 bases, with 12 bases lying between them. CDR3 sequence reads: CASSEGRAVKAFF. The CDR3 nucleotides read TGTGCCAGCAGTGAAGGGCGGGCCGTTAAAGCTTTCTTT.

The CDR3 reads CASSGDTGTQYF. The CDR3 DNA follows: TGTGCCAGCAGTGGGGACACCGGTACGCAGTATTTT. The gene calls are TRBV6-4 and TRBJ2-3, with D possibly TRBD1 on 6 matching bases. Trimming removed 4 bases from V and 8 bases from J, with 10 bases in between. This CDR3 is built from 12 residues. The germline gives CDR1 MRHNA, CDR2 SNTAGT.

This clone was observed once. V gene TRBV30 combines with J gene TRBJ2-1, with 7 bases aligning to TRBD2. With V trimmed by 7 bases and J by 8 bases, 17 bases remained unmatched. This CDR3 has 15 amino acids. Germline-derived CDR1 and CDR2 are GTSNPN and SVGIG (reference sequence). The CDR3 DNA reads as TGTGCCTCCACCCTCCGGGGCGGGAGTTCGTATGAGCAGTTCTTC. Protein sequence: CASTLRGGSSYEQFF.

J is TRBJ1-3 and V is TRBV5-6; D possibly corresponds to TRBD1 (5 bases). Germline CDR1 SGHDT, CDR2 YYEEEE. The V and J ends lost 3 bases and 4 bases respectively, with 17 bases between them. The CDR3 spans 16 residues. In nucleotides, the CDR3 is TGTGCCAGCAGCTACCCTGACAGAGTGGCAGGAAACACCATATATTTT. Translating it yields CASSYPDRVAGNTIYF.

The chain recombines TRBV7-9 with TRBJ2-5; 12 nucleotides agree with TRBD1. J gave up 4 bases and V 0 bases, and 3 bases lay outside the gene matches. The V gene's germline CDR1 is SEHNR and CDR2 FQNEAQ (reference sequence). This CDR3 comprises 16 residues. The CDR3 here is CASSLARDRGRETQYF. CDR3 in DNA: TGTGCCAGCAGCTTAGCCCGGGACAGGGGGCGAGAGACCCAGTACTTC.

This rearrangement joins TRBV19 to TRBJ2-1, with 12 positions matching TRBD2. The V segment lost 6 bases and the J segment 7 bases; nucleotides outside the gene matches: 13. The germline V gene encodes CDR1 LNHDA and CDR2 SQIVND (reference sequence). The CDR3 totals 17 residues. CDR3 DNA sequence: TGTGCCAGTAGCTTATCACCGACTAGCGGGGGCGAAAATGAGCAGTTCTTC. Encoded protein: CASSLSPTSGGENEQFF. Combining the CDR3 with reference TRBV19 and TRBJ2-1 gives the whole variable domain DGGITQSPKYLFRKEGQNVTLSCEQNLNHDAMYWYRQDPGQGLRLIYYSQIVNDFQKGDIAEGYSVSREKKESFPLTVTSAQKNPTAFYLCASSLSPTSGGENEQFFGPGTRLTVL.

V usage is TRBV9 and J usage is TRBJ2-2, with 9 positions matching TRBD1. Losses at the gene ends were 3 bases for V and 7 bases for J; bases not matched to a gene: 7. The germline CDR1 and CDR2 sequences are SGDLS and YYNGEE. The CDR3 covers 15 residues. The CDR3 region is CASSAGDRAVGELFF. CDR3 nucleotides: TGTGCCAGCAGCGCGGGGGACAGGGCCGTCGGGGAGCTGTTTTTT.

The table lists this clone with a count of one. The rearrangement links TRBV6-5 to TRBJ1-2; D is possibly TRBD1 (5 bases). Germline V gives CDR1 MNHEY, CDR2 SVGAGI. There are 16 residues in the CDR3. V gave up 2 bases and J gave up 8 bases, with 21 bases separating them. The CDR3 reads CASSYGAQRFGNGYTF. The CDR3 coding sequence is TGTGCCAGCAGTTACGGGGCTCAACGCTTCGGAAACGGCTACACCTTC.

This chain links TRBV18 with TRBJ2-7; D gene ambiguous. The CDR3 loop spans 15 amino acids. Germline-derived CDR1 and CDR2 are KGHSH and LQKENI. Deletions cut 2 bases from V and 5 bases from J, with 16 bases between. The CDR3 nucleotides read TGTGCCAGCTCACCAAATAGTAATCCCGAGAACGAGCAGTACTTC. Protein product: CASSPNSNPENEQYF.

The J gene is TRBJ2-2, the V gene TRBV9; the match to TRBD1 covers 12 bases. CDR1 is SGDLS and CDR2 is YYNGEE in the germline V gene. This CDR3 comprises 16 residues. With 3 bases clipped from V and 6 bases from J, the junction kept 6 bases outside the gene matches. CDR3 loop: CASSEGGTGGPGELFF. The CDR3 DNA sequence: TGTGCCAGCAGCGAGGGAGGGACAGGGGGCCCCGGGGAGCTGTTTTTT. The variable domain in full, completed from reference TRBV9 and TRBJ2-2, reads DSGVTQTPKHLITATGQRVTLRCSPRSGDLSVYWYQQSLDQGLQFLIQYYNGEERAKGNILERFSAQQFPDLHSELNLSSLELGDSALYFCASSEGGTGGPGELFFGEGSRLTVL.

V usage is TRBV30 and J usage is TRBJ1-5, with D possibly matching TRBD1 (5 bases). V was cut by 0 bases and J by 7 bases, with 13 bases left in between. This CDR3 is 14 amino acids long. Germline lookup yields CDR1 GTSNPN and CDR2 SVGIG (reference sequence). The CDR3 is CAWSVRGSGQPQHF. In nucleotides, the CDR3 is TGTGCCTGGAGTGTAAGGGGATCTGGGCAGCCCCAGCATTTT.

In this sample, this clone turned up a few times. The chain employs TRBV30 and TRBJ1-1; no reliable D call. CDR3 size: 12 residues. Trimming stripped 1 base from V and 2 bases from J, with 5 bases between. The V gene's germline CDR1 is GTSNPN and CDR2 SVGIG (reference sequence). CDR3 loop: CAWSEPNTEAFF. In nucleotides, the CDR3 is TGTGCCTGGAGTGAGCCAAACACTGAAGCTTTCTTT. The whole variable domain, filled in from reference TRBV30 and TRBJ1-1, reads SQTIHQWPATLVQPVGSPLSLECTVEGTSNPNLYWYRQAAGRGLQLLFYSVGIGQISSEVPQNLSASRPQDRQFILSSKKLLLSDSGFYLCAWSEPNTEAFFGQGTRLTVV.

The chain employs TRBV7-6 and TRBJ2-5; TRBD2 matches 15 bases. The V gene's germline CDR1 is SGHVS and CDR2 FNYEAQ. The CDR3 length is 15 residues. V was pared by 3 bases and J by 12 bases, with 8 bases of the junction left unmatched. In nucleotides, the CDR3 is TGTGCCAGCAGCTTTGCCCGGACTAGCGGGAGGGCCGAGTACTTC. This gives the protein CASSFARTSGRAEYF.

The chain recombines TRBV9 with TRBJ2-7, with 8 nucleotides matching TRBD1. Trimming cost V 0 bases and J 4 bases; bases outside gene matches: 9. Germline V gene data show CDR1 as SGDLS and CDR2 as YYNGEE. CDR3 length: 16 residues. This CDR3 is CASSVGLGQGDYEQYF. The CDR3 nucleotides are TGTGCCAGCAGCGTAGGACTCGGACAGGGAGATTACGAGCAGTACTTC.

The chain combines TRBV6-5 with TRBJ2-1; D gene ambiguous. With 2 bases removed from V and 8 bases from J, the gap between germline ends came to 4 bases. CDR1 and CDR2 (germline): MNHEY, SVGAGI. There are 11 residues in the CDR3. The CDR3 sequence is CASSYRDEQFF. CDR3 DNA: TGTGCCAGCAGTTACCGGGATGAGCAGTTCTTC.

Notes on this clone: Other DNA sequences in this sample translate to the same CDR3. The V call is TRBV27, the J call TRBJ1-5; a weak D match, TRBD1 (5 bases). Germline lookup yields CDR1 MNHEY and CDR2 SMNVEV (reference sequence). Trimming shortened V by 5 bases and J by 4 bases, and 12 bases separated the two germline ends. The CDR3 has 14 residues. CDR3 protein: CASSLRRGNQPQHF. DNA of the CDR3: TGTGCCAGCAGTCTCCGACGGGGGAATCAGCCCCAGCATTTT.